Following are 29 T cell receptor beta chains from one sample sequenced in a study of CD8 T cells in Susac syndrome. Roughly 0.45 to 1 ug RNA was reverse transcribed with random hexamers. Using its own MiXCR run on the immunoSEQ multiplex PCR reads, TCRdb lists one record per CDR3 protein. The table shows under 200,000 distinct CDR3 sequences, with roughly 95% occurring only once. Sequences were obtained from CD4+ T cells from PBMCs. The receptors were gathered from a human donor in good health.

The chain has TRBV20-1 and TRBJ2-7; TRBD2 matches at 9 bases. With V trimmed by 0 bases and J by 4 bases, 7 bases remained unmatched. The CDR3 consists of 15 residues. Per germline, CDR1 DFQATT and CDR2 SNEGSKA (reference sequence). CDR3: CSARDQSGGSYEQYF. DNA of the CDR3: TGCAGTGCTAGAGATCAGAGCGGGGGGTCTTACGAGCAGTACTTC.

The genes are TRBV3-1 and TRBJ2-1; 7 positions agree with TRBD2. Germline V gene data show CDR1 as LGHDT and CDR2 as YNNKEL (reference sequence). J gave up 4 bases and V 1 base, and 7 bases lay outside the gene matches. The CDR3 runs 16 residues. CDR3 DNA: TGTGCCAGCAGCCAAGGAGGAGCGGGGCTATACAATGAGCAGTTCTTC. Protein product: CASSQGGAGLYNEQFF.

The chain couples TRBV5-5 to TRBJ2-7, with a possible D match to TRBD1 (6 bases). Germline CDR1 SGHKS, CDR2 YYEKEE (reference sequence). With 5 bases removed from V and 6 bases from J, the gap between germline ends came to 15 bases. The length of the CDR3 is 13 residues. CDR3 in amino acids: CASSPSPGVEQYV. The CDR3 region has the DNA TGTGCCAGCAGTCCCTCCCCAGGGGTCGAGCAGTACGTC.

The CDR3 bases are TGTGCCAGCAGCCAAGATGGGGCAGGGATGGCTGAAGCTTTCTTT. It codes for CASSQDGAGMAEAFF. V usage is TRBV3-1 and J usage is TRBJ1-1, with D possibly TRBD1 on 5 matching bases. The CDR3 is made up of 15 amino acids. Germline lookup yields CDR1 LGHDT and CDR2 YNNKEL (reference sequence). Trimming stripped 0 bases from V and 6 bases from J, with 14 bases between.

In its sample, this clonotype was seen once. V gene TRBV19 combines with J gene TRBJ1-1; D is unresolved. The ends were cut back, 3 bases at V and 1 base at J, with 6 bases in the middle. Per germline, CDR1 LNHDA and CDR2 SQIVND (reference sequence). There are 13 residues in the CDR3. CDR3 sequence reads: CASSIGENTEAFF. In nucleotides, the CDR3 is TGTGCCAGTAGTATTGGGGAGAACACTGAAGCTTTCTTT.

This chain joins TRBV5-4 and TRBJ2-1, with 13 bases matching TRBD2. Germline CDR1 is SGHNT and CDR2 is YYREEE (reference sequence). The CDR3 is 18 amino acids. J lost 1 base, V lost 0 bases, and 4 bases had no gene match. In DNA, the CDR3 is TGTGCCAGCAGCTTGGGGACTAGCGGGAGTACATCCTACAATGAGCAGTTCTTC. This codes for CASSLGTSGSTSYNEQFF.

The J gene is TRBJ1-1, the V gene TRBV29-1; D uncertain. Germline loops: CDR1 SQVTM, CDR2 ANQGSEA. Trimming removed 7 bases at V and 7 bases at J, with 16 bases between. The CDR3 is 12 amino acids. The CDR3 region has the DNA TGCAGCGCTAGCTCCTCCGGCGGTGAAGCTTTCTTT. The encoded protein is CSASSSGGEAFF.

This chain uses TRBV20-1 with TRBJ2-5; D possibly corresponds to TRBD2 (5 bases). The CDR3 extends over 15 amino acids. Germline V lookup: CDR1 DFQATT, CDR2 SNEGSKA (reference sequence). The ends were cut back, 3 bases at V and 1 base at J, with 15 bases in the middle. The CDR3 DNA reads as TGCAGTGCTAGGACGCCACGAGGGCTCCAAGAGACCCAGTACTTC. Translated, it gives CSARTPRGLQETQYF.

The CDR3 nucleotides read TGCAGCGTTTCCACTAGCGGATACACAGATACGCAGTATTTT. This encodes CSVSTSGYTDTQYF. The chain combines TRBV29-1 with TRBJ2-3; the match to TRBD2 covers 8 bases. The CDR3 contains 14 residues. Germline V gene data show CDR1 as SQVTM and CDR2 as ANQGSEA. V shed 5 bases, J shed 2 bases, and the junction held 6 bases outside the gene matches.

The chain carries TRBV3-1 and TRBJ2-7; 7 positions match TRBD1. The germline gives CDR1 LGHDT, CDR2 YNNKEL (reference sequence). This CDR3 is built from 15 residues. Trimming took 1 base from V and 5 from J; bases not matched to a gene: 8. CDR3 DNA sequence: TGTGCCAGCAGCCAAGCACGGGACAGCGGTGACGAGCAGTACTTC. Protein product: CASSQARDSGDEQYF.

The genes are TRBV5-1 and TRBJ2-7; 13 bases agree with TRBD2. Trimming cost V 7 bases and J 3 bases; bases outside gene matches: 7. Germline CDR1 and CDR2: SGHRS and YFSETQ. The CDR3 length is 15 residues. CDR3 amino acids: CASGGLAGALYEQYF. The DNA of the CDR3 is TGCGCCAGCGGAGGACTAGCGGGGGCTCTCTACGAGCAGTACTTC.

V and J are TRBV20-1 and TRBJ2-5; D not certain. CDR1 DFQATT and CDR2 SNEGSKA come from the germline V gene (reference sequence). Trimming shortened V by 3 bases and J by 5 bases, and 13 bases separated the two germline ends. The CDR3 is 13 amino acids. CDR3: CSASLVVRETQYF. The CDR3 coding sequence is TGCAGTGCTAGCCTTGTAGTAAGGGAGACCCAGTACTTC.

The chain recombines TRBV25-1 with TRBJ2-1; D remains unclear. Looked up from germline, CDR1 is MGHDK and CDR2 is SYGVNS. The CDR3 is 14 residues long. Trimming removed 2 bases from V and 10 bases from J, with 15 bases in between. CDR3 DNA sequence: TGTGCCAGCAGTGAACCCGGGCCCCCAGAAGAGCAGTTCTTC. This translates into CASSEPGPPEEQFF.

This sequence joins TRBV9 and TRBJ1-2, with a weak D call TRBD1 (5 bases). The CDR3 is 16 residues long. The ends were cut back, 0 bases at V and 9 bases at J, with 21 bases in the middle. The V gene's germline CDR1 is SGDLS and CDR2 YYNGEE. CDR3 coding DNA: TGTGCCAGCAGCGTAGATGGAGGGCCTCGGGGGAATCGCTACACCTTC. As protein: CASSVDGGPRGNRYTF.

The chain carries TRBV20-1 and TRBJ2-3; 12 bases are a match to TRBD2. The ends lost 6 bases at V and 2 bases at J; junction bases unmatched: 6. Germline assignment: CDR1 DFQATT and CDR2 SNEGSKA (reference sequence). The CDR3 runs 15 residues. DNA for the CDR3: TGCAGTGCCCTTGGACTAGCGGGATCCACAGATACGCAGTATTTT. Its protein is CSALGLAGSTDTQYF.

CDR3 loop: CAGAAGRSDTQYF. DNA for the CDR3: TGTGCCGGTGCTGCGGGACGGAGCGATACGCAGTATTTT. This chain links TRBV5-6 with TRBJ2-3, with D possibly being TRBD2 (6 bases). Germline V gene data show CDR1 as SGHDT and CDR2 as YYEEEE. CDR3 length equals 13 residues. Trimming pared 10 bases from V and 6 bases from J, leaving 18 bases between.

This chain joins TRBV5-1 and TRBJ2-6; no firm D call. Looked up from germline, CDR1 is SGHRS and CDR2 is YFSETQ. This CDR3 has 14 amino acids. Trimming took off 5 bases at V and 0 bases at J, with 6 bases between the two ends. This CDR3 is CASRSPSGANVLTF. CDR3 coding DNA: TGCGCCAGCAGGTCCCCCTCTGGGGCCAACGTCCTGACTTTC. Looking up the rest from reference TRBV5-1 and TRBJ2-6 gives the full variable domain: KAGVTQTPRYLIKTRGQQVTLSCSPISGHRSVSWYQQTPGQGLQFLFEYFSETQRNKGNFPGRFSGRQFSNSRSEMNVSTLELGDSALYLCASRSPSGANVLTFGAGSRLTVL.

This rearrangement joins TRBV9 to TRBJ2-1; TRBD2 agrees at 11 bases. Germline V gives CDR1 SGDLS, CDR2 YYNGEE. With V trimmed by 3 bases and J by 6 bases, 5 bases remained unmatched. The length of the CDR3 is 15 residues. In nucleotides, the CDR3 is TGTGCCAGCAGCGCGTTAGCGGGAGGGTCCAATGAGCAGTTCTTC. Its translation is CASSALAGGSNEQFF.

The V gene is TRBV7-9, the J gene TRBJ1-1, with D unresolved. Trimming left V 3 bases short and J 3 bases short, with 8 bases between. The germline V gene has CDR1 SEHNR and CDR2 FQNEAQ (reference sequence). This CDR3 spans 13 amino acids. The CDR3 loop is CASSFSGDTEAFF. Here the CDR3 DNA reads TGTGCCAGCAGCTTTAGCGGGGACACTGAAGCTTTCTTT.

The rearrangement links TRBV30 to TRBJ2-5; TRBD2 agrees at 9 bases. V lost 3 bases, J lost 4 bases, and 12 bases stayed unmatched. The CDR3 extends over 16 amino acids. Per the germline V gene, CDR1 is GTSNPN and CDR2 is SVGIG (reference sequence). The CDR3 sequence is CAWSSGLAFPGETQYF. Written as DNA, the CDR3 is TGTGCCTGGAGCAGTGGACTAGCGTTTCCGGGAGAGACCCAGTACTTC.

This chain joins TRBV5-4 and TRBJ2-7; weak D call: TRBD1 (6 bases). With 9 bases removed from V and 0 bases from J, the gap between germline ends came to 16 bases. The CDR3 consists of 14 residues. From germline, CDR1 is SGHNT and CDR2 YYREEE (reference sequence). Here the CDR3 DNA reads TGTGCCACCGGGACACAAAGAGACTCCTACGAGCAGTACTTC. It translates to CATGTQRDSYEQYF. The variable domain in full, with the rest retrieved from reference TRBV5-4 and TRBJ2-7, is ETGVTQSPTHLIKTRGQQVTLRCSSQSGHNTVSWYQQALGQGPQFIFQYYREEENGRGNFPPRFSGLQFPNYSSELNVNALELDDSALYLCATGTQRDSYEQYFGPGTRLTVT.

The chain is built from TRBV12-3 or TRBV12-4 and TRBJ1-1, with no clear D. Trimming took 3 bases from V and 4 from J, leaving 9 bases between them. The CDR3 covers 13 residues. The DNA for the CDR3 is TGTGCCAGCAGTTTGGAGGTAATCACTGAAGCTTTCTTT. The encoded protein is CASSLEVITEAFF.

This chain joins TRBV29-1 and TRBJ1-2, with 12 nucleotides matching TRBD1. Germline V lookup: CDR1 SQVTM, CDR2 ANQGSEA. The CDR3 has 13 amino acids. V gave up 7 bases and J gave up 6 bases; unmatched junction bases: 6. The CDR3 region has the DNA TGCAGCGCTTCCGGGACAGGGGGCAATGGCTACACCTTC. Its translation is CSASGTGGNGYTF. The whole variable domain, remainder taken from reference TRBV29-1 and TRBJ1-2, is SAVISQKPSRDICQRGTSLTIQCQVDSQVTMMFWYRQQPGQSLTLIATANQGSEATYESGFVIDKFPISRPNLTFSTLTVSNMSPEDSSIYLCSASGTGGNGYTFGSGTRLTVV.

The chain has TRBV2 and TRBJ2-5; D remains unclear. The CDR3 runs 13 residues. Germline CDR1 SNHLY, CDR2 FYNNEI. V dropped 6 bases and J dropped 5 bases, with 13 bases sitting between them. DNA of the CDR3: TGTGCCAGCAGACGAGAGATTGGGGAGACCCAGTACTTC. This encodes CASRREIGETQYF.

DNA of the CDR3: TGTGCCAGCGGTCTAGCGGGAGGGCCCTACGAGCAGTACGTC. Translated, it gives CASGLAGGPYEQYV. The chain combines TRBV28 with TRBJ2-7; 12 positions match TRBD2. CDR1 MDHEN and CDR2 SYDVKM come from the germline V gene. Trimming cost V 8 bases and J 2 bases; bases outside gene matches: 4. This CDR3 has 14 amino acids.

The chain carries TRBV19 and TRBJ2-7; TRBD1 might be the D (5 bases). The CDR3 runs 14 residues. Per germline, CDR1 LNHDA and CDR2 SQIVND (reference sequence). Trimming left V 6 bases short and J 7 bases short, with 19 bases between. CDR3 sequence reads: CASSKGQGSGEQYV. In DNA, the CDR3 is TGTGCCAGTAGCAAAGGGCAGGGATCGGGTGAGCAGTACGTC.

V and J are TRBV18 and TRBJ1-1, with a tentative D call TRBD1 (5 bases). The germline CDR1 and CDR2 sequences are KGHSH and LQKENI. Between the trimmed V and J ends, which lost 0 bases and 4 bases, there was a span of 9 bases. The CDR3 has 14 residues. The CDR3 protein is CASSPPGQATEAFF. The CDR3 coding sequence is TGTGCCAGCTCACCACCCGGACAAGCCACTGAAGCTTTCTTT.

The chain is built from TRBV29-1 and TRBJ2-5; D not resolved. V lost 4 bases and J lost 3, with 3 bases in between. Germline lookup yields CDR1 SQVTM and CDR2 ANQGSEA. This CDR3 region has 10 residues. The CDR3 here is CSVGEETQYF. The CDR3 nucleotides are TGCAGCGTTGGGGAAGAGACCCAGTACTTC.

The chain combines TRBV25-1 with TRBJ1-1, with D hard to call. Trimming stripped 4 bases from V and 8 bases from J, with 8 bases between. Germline CDR1 and CDR2: MGHDK and SYGVNS. The CDR3 spans 11 residues. The CDR3: CASSGPGEAFF. CDR3 DNA sequence: TGTGCCAGCAGTGGGCCCGGGGAAGCTTTCTTT.